Here is one TCR beta chain with its context. As yet, its antigen is unknown. The bulk TCR libraries were made with methods described before and with listed TCR primers. TCRdb re-derived calls from the PCR reads in MiXCR, one entry per CDR3 protein. Of more than 550,000 distinct CDR3 sequences listed, roughly 27% are singletons. The CDR3 spans 19 residues. Germline values: CDR1 MGHRA, CDR2 YSYEKL. The trim removed 0 bases at V and 1 base at J, leaving 12 bases unmatched. This record belongs to a study of molecular identifiers for immune sequencing clone quantification. Study-level background: Naive CD8 cell RNA, from approximately 20,000 or 100,000 cells, was split five ways in replicates, with four sequenced. Broader study findings: Jurkat TCR RNA that was spiked in from one cell was reportedly detectable among under 1.2 million naive cells.

Based on a CD8+CD4-CCR7+CD45RA+ profile, naive CD8 T cells were sorted. The TCR originated in a human donor in good health. Some libraries in this study had Jurkat cell RNA spiked in. This rearrangement joins TRBV4-1 to TRBJ1-1; 9 bases line up with TRBD1. Sequences were obtained from naive CD8+ T cells from blood, with Jurkat cell RNA spiked in. Subset in this sample: FACS-sorted CD8+CD4-CCR7+CD45RA+ naive T cells. In DNA form, the CDR3 reads TGCGCCAGCAGCCAAGATCCCAACAGGGGGCAAGTAGGGAACACTGAAGCTTTCTTT. Translating gives CASSQDPNRGQVGNTEAFF.